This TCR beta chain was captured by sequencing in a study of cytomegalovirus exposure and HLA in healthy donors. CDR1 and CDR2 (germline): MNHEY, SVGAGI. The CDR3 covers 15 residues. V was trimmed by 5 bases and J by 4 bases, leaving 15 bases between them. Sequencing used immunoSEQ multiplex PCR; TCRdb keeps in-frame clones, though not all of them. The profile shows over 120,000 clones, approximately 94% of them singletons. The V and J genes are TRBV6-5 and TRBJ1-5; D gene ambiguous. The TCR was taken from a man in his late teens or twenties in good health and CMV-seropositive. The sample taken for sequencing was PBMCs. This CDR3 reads CASSGGRQINQPQHF. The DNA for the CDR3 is TGTGCCAGCAGTGGTGGGAGACAAATAAATCAGCCCCAGCATTTT.